This T cell receptor (beta chain) was observed in a study of blood T cells in healthy people across ages. Overall study findings and caveats: A greater number of naive CD4+ cells and higher diversity distinguished long-lived donors from aged donors.

The authors drew approximately 10 milliliters of peripheral blood from each donor. Total RNA, at least 5.5 micrograms per sample, came from PBMCs. Remarks on this clonotype: Its antigen is unidentified.

The germline V gene has CDR1 SEHNR and CDR2 FQNEAQ (reference sequence). This CDR3 is 20 amino acids long. V was clipped by 2 bases and J by 0 bases, with 23 bases between them. The authors ran a second PCR of 7 to 11 cycles using a sample-barcoded 5' primer and a J-beta primer mix. The yield of each sample was at least 2.5 million CDR3-containing paired-end reads. In TCRdb, the 5' RACE reads were re-called with MiXCR into one record per CDR3 protein. The sample includes 1.5 million to 2 million distinct CDR3 sequences, approximately 30% of them seen just once. This clonotype was obtained from a woman in her 30s in good health. J is TRBJ1-5 and V is TRBV7-9; TRBD1 is a possible D gene (5 bases). Material for sequencing was blood. The CDR3 loop reads CASSLTIPRRDGYSNQPQHF. The DNA for the CDR3 is TGTGCCAGCAGCTTAACAATCCCCAGGCGGGACGGCTATAGCAATCAGCCCCAGCATTTT.